This passage covers 8 T cell receptor beta chains from one sample sequenced in a study of blood T cells in healthy people across ages. Next came a second PCR, run for about 7 to 12 cycles, which used a sample-barcoded 5' primer along with a J-beta primer mix. TCRdb re-analysed the 5' RACE reads in MiXCR, keeping a single row per CDR3 protein. The table shows around 800,000 distinct CDR3 sequences, with around 68% occurring only once. Material for sequencing was blood. These receptors were taken from a young man in good health.

The V call is TRBV6-8, the J call TRBJ2-3; 8 bases fit TRBD2. The CDR3 totals 16 residues. Germline values: CDR1 MNHGY, CDR2 SAAAGT. J lost 3 bases, V lost 6 bases, and 11 bases had no gene match. This CDR3 reads CASSSAASGGTDTQYF. CDR3 nucleotide sequence: TGTGCCAGCAGCTCCGCCGCAAGCGGGGGTACAGATACGCAGTATTTT.

J is TRBJ1-5 and V is TRBV4-3; D is unclear. The length of the CDR3 is 14 residues. Trimming pared 4 bases from V and 7 bases from J, leaving 14 bases between. Per germline, CDR1 LGHNA and CDR2 YSLEER. The CDR3: CASSLGEGGQPQHF. For the CDR3, the DNA is TGCGCCAGCAGCCTTGGGGAGGGCGGGCAGCCCCAGCATTTT.

V usage is TRBV4-1 and J usage is TRBJ2-5; 9 bases fit TRBD1. The J call could be wrong; TRBJ2-7 is a better fit for the DNA end. This CDR3 has 19 residues. The germline CDR1 and CDR2 sequences are MGHRA and YSYEKL. The CDR3 DNA is TGCGCCAGCAGCCAAGGCGTGCCTACGCCGGACAGGGGCGGCTACGAGCAGTACTTC. This sequence encodes CASSQGVPTPDRGGYEQYF.

CDR3 nucleotide sequence: TGTGCCTGCGTCCTAGGTGACAGGGCCAATCAGCCCCAGCATTTT. This gives the protein CACVLGDRANQPQHF. The V gene is TRBV28, the J gene TRBJ1-5; TRBD1 matches 7 bases. With 11 bases clipped from V and 3 bases from J, the junction kept 13 bases outside the gene matches. The CDR3 spans 15 residues. The germline V gene has CDR1 MDHEN and CDR2 SYDVKM.

This clonotype was recorded only once. A much larger clone lies one base from this, so it may be a read error. This chain joins TRBV9 and TRBJ1-6; D ambiguous. This CDR3 is built from 12 residues. Germline V lookup: CDR1 SGDLS, CDR2 YYNGEE. This chain's CDR3 is CASSAPNSPPHF. The CDR3, as DNA: TGTGCCAGCAGCGCGCCCAATTCACCCCCCCACTTT.

The rearrangement links TRBV4-3 to TRBJ1-1; D uncertain. V lost 4 bases and J lost 5, with 17 bases in between. Germline lookup yields CDR1 LGHNA and CDR2 YSLEER. This CDR3 has 15 amino acids. CDR3 DNA sequence: TGCGCCAGCAGCCCCAGTCACGGGGTATGGACTGAAGCTTTCTTT. As protein: CASSPSHGVWTEAFF.

With regard to this clonotype: A read error may be the cause here, since a much bigger clone is one base away. V usage is TRBV10-3 and J usage is TRBJ2-1; no firm D call. Germline lookup yields CDR1 ENHRY and CDR2 SYGVKD. The CDR3 runs to 13 residues. Trimming took 6 bases from V and 13 from J, leaving 19 bases between them. CDR3 in DNA: TGTGCCATCAGCGCTGGTGGTGGCGAGACCCAGTTCTTC. Translation: CAISAGGGETQFF.

The rearrangement uses TRBV6-5 and TRBJ1-1, with a weak D call TRBD1 (5 bases). CDR3 length: 14 amino acids. V lost 0 bases and J lost 3, with 8 bases in between. From germline, CDR1 is MNHEY and CDR2 SVGAGI. The CDR3 DNA reads TGTGCCAGCAGTTACTCAGGGGCTGACACTGAAGCTTTCTTT. Translation gives CASSYSGADTEAFF.